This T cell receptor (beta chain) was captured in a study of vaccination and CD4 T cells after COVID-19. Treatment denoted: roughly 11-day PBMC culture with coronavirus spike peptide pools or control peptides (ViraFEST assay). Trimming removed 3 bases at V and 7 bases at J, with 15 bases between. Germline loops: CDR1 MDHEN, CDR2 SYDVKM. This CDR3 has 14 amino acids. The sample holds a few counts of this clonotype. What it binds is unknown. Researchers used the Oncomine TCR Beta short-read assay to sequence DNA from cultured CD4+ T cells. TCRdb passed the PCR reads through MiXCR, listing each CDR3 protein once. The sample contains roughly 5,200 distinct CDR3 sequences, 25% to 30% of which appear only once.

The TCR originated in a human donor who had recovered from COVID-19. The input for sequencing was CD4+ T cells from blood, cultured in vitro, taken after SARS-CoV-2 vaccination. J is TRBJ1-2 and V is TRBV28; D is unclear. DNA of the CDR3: TGTGCCAGCAGTTTTGGGGATAACGCTATTGGCTACACCTTC. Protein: CASSFGDNAIGYTF.